These 26 T cell receptor beta chains originate from one sample sequenced in a study of response to subunit inactivated influenza vaccine. TCRdb independently ran MiXCR on the RT-PCR reads; one entry per CDR3 protein. The sample has some 800,000 distinct CDR3 sequences; about 20% are singletons. Sequencing was performed on PBMCs from blood, taken 4 to 6 days after vaccination. These receptors originate from a man in his fifties or sixties who received an inactivated influenza vaccine.

This clonotype showed up just once. The genes are TRBV5-4 and TRBJ1-2; the match to TRBD1 covers 9 bases. This CDR3 is 15 amino acids long. Germline assignment: CDR1 SGHNT and CDR2 YYREEE (reference sequence). V lost 6 bases to trimming and J lost 7 bases; unmatched junction nucleotides: 13. CDR3 protein: CASKGTTGQGTGYTF. CDR3 DNA: TGTGCCAGCAAGGGAACTACGGGACAGGGCACTGGCTACACCTTC. Supplemented by reference TRBV5-4 and TRBJ1-2, the full variable domain reads ETGVTQSPTHLIKTRGQQVTLRCSSQSGHNTVSWYQQALGQGPQFIFQYYREEENGRGNFPPRFSGLQFPNYSSELNVNALELDDSALYLCASKGTTGQGTGYTFGSGTRLTVV.

This clonotype showed up many times. The rearrangement joins TRBV7-2 to TRBJ1-2, with D unresolved. V lost 3 bases, J lost 8 bases, and 7 bases lay in between. This CDR3 has 11 residues. CDR1 SGHTA and CDR2 FQGNSA come from the germline V gene. The CDR3, as DNA: TGTGCCAGCAGCTTGGGGAAAGGCTACACCTTC. Its translation: CASSLGKGYTF.

This sequence joins TRBV5-6 and TRBJ1-3, with D uncertain. V was pared by 0 bases and J by 4 bases, with 11 bases between. Germline-derived CDR1 and CDR2 are SGHDT and YYEEEE. The CDR3 has 15 amino acids. For the CDR3, the DNA is TGTGCCAGCAGCTTGGCAACAGCTACAGGAAACACCATATATTTT. Translating it yields CASSLATATGNTIYF.

This clonotype was counted between two and nine times. The genes are TRBV12-3 or TRBV12-4 and TRBJ2-5, with D perhaps being TRBD1 or TRBD2 (6 bases each). The CDR3 covers 15 residues. Trimming stripped 6 bases from V and 1 base from J, with 15 bases between. The CDR3 DNA reads as TGTGCCAGCAGCCATCCCTCGGGGGCCCAAGAGACCCAGTACTTC. Translating gives CASSHPSGAQETQYF.

In its sample, this clonotype was seen a few times. The rearrangement uses TRBV4-2 and TRBJ2-2; the D is unclear. The CDR3 length is 17 residues. Germline CDR1 is LGHNA and CDR2 is YNFKEQ. V was pared by 0 bases and J by 0 bases, with 11 bases between. CDR3 region: CASSQEPQRANTGELFF. In DNA form, the CDR3 reads TGTGCCAGCAGCCAAGAACCCCAGCGAGCGAACACCGGGGAGCTGTTTTTT.

This chain uses TRBV10-2 with TRBJ2-7; no clear D gene. Germline assignment: CDR1 WSHSY and CDR2 SAAADI. The CDR3 is 13 amino acids. Trimming left V 0 bases short and J 5 bases short, with 8 bases between. This CDR3 is CASSESLTNEQYF. CDR3 DNA sequence: TGCGCCAGCAGTGAGTCCTTGACAAACGAGCAGTACTTC.

A few counts support this clonotype. This rearrangement joins TRBV6-2 or TRBV6-3 to TRBJ2-1; a possible D gene is TRBD1 (5 bases). Germline values: CDR1 MNHEY, CDR2 SVGEGT. With 2 bases removed from V and 9 bases from J, the gap between germline ends came to 14 bases. CDR3 length: 14 amino acids. DNA for the CDR3: TGTGCCAGCAGTTACGGCCAGGGCCCGGGTGAGCAGTTCTTC. Residues: CASSYGQGPGEQFF.

This clonotype was counted a few times. V usage is TRBV28 and J usage is TRBJ2-2; no clear D gene. Between the trimmed V and J ends, which lost 4 bases and 5 bases, there was a span of 5 bases. CDR1 and CDR2 from the germline V gene are MDHEN and SYDVKM. The CDR3 has 12 residues. CDR3 DNA: TGTGCCAGCAGTTACCAAACCGGGGAGCTGTTTTTT. This sequence encodes CASSYQTGELFF. Full variable domain (remainder filled in from reference TRBV28 and TRBJ2-2): DVKVTQSSRYLVKRTGEKVFLECVQDMDHENMFWYRQDPGLGLRLIYFSYDVKMKEKGDIPEGYSVSREKKERFSLILESASTNQTSMYLCASSYQTGELFFGEGSRLTVL.

This chain links TRBV6-1 with TRBJ2-1; 12 positions match TRBD2. The CDR3 consists of 16 residues. V trimming: 6 bases; J trimming: 7 bases; junction bases outside the gene matches: 10. Germline V gene sequence: CDR1 MNHNS, CDR2 SASEGT. The CDR3 DNA sequence: TGTGCCAGCAGATTCCTAGCGGGAGGGCCGGTAAATGAGCAGTTCTTC. Residues: CASRFLAGGPVNEQFF.

This clonotype came up a few times. CDR3 DNA: TGTGCCAGCAGTTACCCCCGCGGTGCCTACGAGCAGTACTTC. Amino acids: CASSYPRGAYEQYF. The chain joins TRBV6-2 or TRBV6-3 to TRBJ2-7; D not certain. V was clipped by 2 bases and J by 2 bases, with 10 bases between them. Germline V gives CDR1 MNHEY, CDR2 SVGEGT. The CDR3 consists of 14 residues.

The gene calls are TRBV7-2 and TRBJ2-3; D not resolved. Germline lookup yields CDR1 SGHTA and CDR2 FQGNSA. V lost 1 base to trimming and J lost 5 bases, with 10 bases between them. The CDR3 consists of 14 residues. The CDR3 DNA follows: TGTGCCAGCAGCTTAGGCTGGGCGGAAGATACGCAGTATTTT. It encodes CASSLGWAEDTQYF.

The chain has TRBV12-3 or TRBV12-4 and TRBJ2-7, with TRBD1 matching 8 bases. Trimming removed 6 bases from V and 2 bases from J; junction bases left unmatched: 9. The CDR3 consists of 15 residues. The CDR3 loop is CASRPDRGSPYEQYF. The CDR3 coding sequence is TGTGCCAGCAGACCCGACAGGGGAAGTCCCTACGAGCAGTACTTC.

This chain connects TRBV19 to TRBJ2-7; 11 bases align to TRBD1. The J segment lost 9 bases and the V segment lost 9 bases, leaving 4 bases of the junction unmatched. Germline V lookup: CDR1 LNHDA, CDR2 SQIVND (reference sequence). The CDR3 is 11 amino acids. The CDR3, as DNA: TGTGCCAGCGGGACAGGGGGGGTGCAGTACTTC. Translated: CASGTGGVQYF.

This clonotype was seen at least ten times. This chain connects TRBV20-1 to TRBJ1-5; D unresolved. Germline assignment: CDR1 DFQATT and CDR2 SNEGSKA (reference sequence). This CDR3 region has 14 residues. V was trimmed by 4 bases and J by 2 bases, leaving 12 bases between them. The CDR3 here is CSATDKSGNQPQHF. CDR3 coding DNA: TGCAGTGCTACCGACAAGTCAGGCAATCAGCCCCAGCATTTT.

This clonotype was observed at least ten times. The genes are TRBV12-3 or TRBV12-4 and TRBJ1-2; TRBD1 agrees at 7 bases. The trim removed 6 bases at V and 5 bases at J, leaving 9 bases unmatched. The CDR3 has 14 residues. The CDR3 loop reads CASSSNRDSYGYTF. In nucleotides, the CDR3 is TGTGCCAGCAGCTCCAATAGGGACAGTTATGGCTACACCTTC.

This clonotype has a handful of counts. The chain is built from TRBV7-9 and TRBJ2-3; D gene uncertain. Germline CDR1 and CDR2: SEHNR and FQNEAQ (reference sequence). V was shortened by 3 bases and J by 0 bases, with 10 bases between the two germline ends. The CDR3 runs 15 residues. Here the CDR3 DNA reads TGTGCCAGCAGCTTCAACCCGCTTAGCACAGATACGCAGTATTTT. Translation: CASSFNPLSTDTQYF. The entire variable domain, with the rest obtained from reference TRBV7-9 and TRBJ2-3, is as follows: DTGVSQNPRHKITKRGQNVTFRCDPISEHNRLYWYRQTLGQGPEFLTYFQNEAQLEKSRLLSDRFSAERPKGSFSTLEIQRTEQGDSAMYLCASSFNPLSTDTQYFGPGTRLTVL.

V usage is TRBV12-3 or TRBV12-4 and J usage is TRBJ2-1; D possibly uses TRBD1 or TRBD2 (6 bases each). The ends were cut back, 6 bases at V and 10 bases at J, with 13 bases in the middle. The CDR3 extends over 12 amino acids. The CDR3: CASRGGGSEQFF. In DNA, the CDR3 is TGTGCCAGCAGGGGGGGCGGTAGCGAGCAGTTCTTC.

This clonotype has a handful of counts. The V call is TRBV5-5, the J call TRBJ2-5, with D possibly TRBD1 on 5 matching bases. Trimming left V 5 bases short and J 1 base short, with 12 bases between. Germline CDR1 is SGHKS and CDR2 is YYEKEE (reference sequence). This CDR3 region has 14 residues. The CDR3 nucleotides read TGTGCCAGCAGAACGGTCAGGGTCCAAGAGACCCAGTACTTC. Translating it yields CASRTVRVQETQYF.

The chain recombines TRBV4-3 with TRBJ2-5, with D possibly matching TRBD2 (6 bases). The V gene lost 0 bases and the J gene lost 7 bases, with 15 bases spanning the gap. The CDR3 runs 15 residues. CDR1 and CDR2 (germline): LGHNA, YSLEER. The CDR3 is CASSQDIWEVATQYF. Here the CDR3 DNA reads TGCGCCAGCAGCCAAGATATCTGGGAGGTGGCGACCCAGTACTTC.

The V and J genes are TRBV4-2 and TRBJ2-2, with 10 bases identical to TRBD1. The CDR3 is made up of 16 amino acids. The V and J ends lost 2 bases and 4 bases, in that order; junction bases with no gene match: 4. Germline values: CDR1 LGHNA, CDR2 YNFKEQ. Here the CDR3 reads CASSQLDRGRTGELFF. The CDR3 DNA follows: TGTGCCAGCAGCCAACTCGACAGGGGGCGCACCGGGGAGCTGTTTTTT.

The genes are TRBV20-1 and TRBJ2-7, with D perhaps TRBD1 (6 bases). The V end lost 7 bases, the J end lost 1 base, and 17 bases lay between the germline ends. CDR1 is DFQATT and CDR2 is SNEGSKA in the germline V gene (reference sequence). The CDR3 is made up of 14 amino acids. The CDR3 DNA reads TGCAGTGTTAACAAAGGGGGTGGTTCCTACGAGCAGTACTTC. Its protein product is CSVNKGGGSYEQYF.

The chain is built from TRBV20-1 and TRBJ2-5; D is unresolved. Germline V gene lookup returns CDR1 DFQATT and CDR2 SNEGSKA (reference sequence). Between the trimmed V and J ends, which lost 1 base and 1 base, there was a span of 16 bases. The CDR3 covers 16 residues. CDR3: CSARVGINPTQETQYF. As DNA, the CDR3 is TGCAGTGCTAGAGTGGGCATAAACCCTACCCAAGAGACCCAGTACTTC.

There are a few counts of this clonotype. This rearrangement joins TRBV6-2 or TRBV6-3 to TRBJ2-7, with 11 bases fitting TRBD1. This CDR3 contains 14 residues. V shed 6 bases, J shed 4 bases, and the junction held 5 bases outside the gene matches. The V gene's germline CDR1 is MNHEY and CDR2 SVGEGT. This CDR3 is CASSRGQGEYEQYF. The CDR3 DNA reads TGTGCCAGCAGCCGGGGACAGGGGGAATACGAGCAGTACTTC.

This clonotype showed up just a few times. The rearrangement uses TRBV28 and TRBJ2-7, with no clear D. This CDR3 has 12 residues. The V end was cut by 7 bases, the J end by 3 bases, with 10 bases between. Germline V gene sequence: CDR1 MDHEN, CDR2 SYDVKM. CDR3 in DNA: TGTGCCAGCAAGGACGGAATCTACGAGCAGTACTTC. It is translated as CASKDGIYEQYF.

The V call is TRBV6-5, the J call TRBJ2-7; D unresolved. Germline V gives CDR1 MNHEY, CDR2 SVGAGI. The V end lost 0 bases, the J end lost 4 bases, and 22 bases lay between the germline ends. CDR3 length: 18 amino acids. CDR3 region: CASSYSVTVPENGYEQYF. CDR3 nucleotide sequence: TGTGCCAGCAGTTACTCGGTAACGGTACCTGAGAACGGATACGAGCAGTACTTC.

This clonotype occurred a few times. The V call is TRBV7-2, the J call TRBJ1-2; D ambiguous. Per germline, CDR1 SGHTA and CDR2 FQGNSA. CDR3 size: 15 residues. V was trimmed by 1 base and J by 0 bases, leaving 9 bases between them. The CDR3 region is CASSLVLGANYGYTF. The DNA of the CDR3 is TGTGCCAGCAGCTTAGTCTTGGGCGCTAACTATGGCTACACCTTC.